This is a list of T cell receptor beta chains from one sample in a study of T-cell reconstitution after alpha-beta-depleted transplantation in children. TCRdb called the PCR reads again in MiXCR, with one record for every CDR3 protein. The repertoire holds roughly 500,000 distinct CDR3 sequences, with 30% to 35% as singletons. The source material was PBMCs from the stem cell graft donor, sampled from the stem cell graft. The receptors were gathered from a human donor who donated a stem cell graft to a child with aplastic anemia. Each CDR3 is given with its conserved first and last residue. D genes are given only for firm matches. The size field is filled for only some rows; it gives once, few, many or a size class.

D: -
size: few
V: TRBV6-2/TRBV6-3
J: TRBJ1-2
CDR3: CASSLSHRTVNYGYTF
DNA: TGTGCCAGCAGCCTCTCCCACCGGACAGTTAACTATGGCTACACCTTC

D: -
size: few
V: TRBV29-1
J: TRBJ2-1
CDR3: CSVESGQGGNEQFF
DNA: TGCAGCGTTGAATCAGGGCAGGGGGGGAATGAGCAGTTCTTC

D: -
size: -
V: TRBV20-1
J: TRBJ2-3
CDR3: CSARSGREADTQYF
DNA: TGCAGTGCTAGGTCCGGGAGAGAGGCAGATACGCAGTATTTT

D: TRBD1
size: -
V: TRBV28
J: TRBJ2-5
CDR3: CASSSDRGIGETQYF
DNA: TGTGCCAGCAGTTCCGACAGGGGTATCGGAGAGACCCAGTACTTC

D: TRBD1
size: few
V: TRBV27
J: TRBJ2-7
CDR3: CASSFGPGTGDEQYF
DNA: TGTGCCAGCAGTTTCGGTCCCGGGACAGGGGACGAGCAGTACTTC

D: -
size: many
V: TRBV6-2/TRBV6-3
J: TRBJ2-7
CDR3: CASSPHIYEQYF
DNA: TGTGCCAGCAGTCCACACATCTACGAGCAGTACTTC

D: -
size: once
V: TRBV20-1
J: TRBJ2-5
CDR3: CSAGKTGTQETQYF
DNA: TGCAGTGCTGGAAAAACAGGGACCCAAGAGACCCAGTACTTC

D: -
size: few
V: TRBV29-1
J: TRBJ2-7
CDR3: CSVEDNSSYEQYF
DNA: TGCAGCGTTGAAGACAACAGCTCCTACGAGCAGTACTTC

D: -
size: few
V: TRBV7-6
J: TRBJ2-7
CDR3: CASSLGANYEQYF
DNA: TGTGCCAGCAGCTTAGGGGCAAACTACGAGCAGTACTTC

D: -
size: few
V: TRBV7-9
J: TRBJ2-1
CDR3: CASSSVGQTYNEQFF
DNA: TGTGCCAGCAGCTCGGTTGGACAGACGTACAATGAGCAGTTCTTC

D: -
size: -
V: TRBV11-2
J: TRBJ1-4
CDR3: CASSSYFSGRRANEKLFF
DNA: TGTGCCAGCAGCTCCTACTTCTCGGGGAGGCGAGCTAATGAAAAACTGTTTTTT